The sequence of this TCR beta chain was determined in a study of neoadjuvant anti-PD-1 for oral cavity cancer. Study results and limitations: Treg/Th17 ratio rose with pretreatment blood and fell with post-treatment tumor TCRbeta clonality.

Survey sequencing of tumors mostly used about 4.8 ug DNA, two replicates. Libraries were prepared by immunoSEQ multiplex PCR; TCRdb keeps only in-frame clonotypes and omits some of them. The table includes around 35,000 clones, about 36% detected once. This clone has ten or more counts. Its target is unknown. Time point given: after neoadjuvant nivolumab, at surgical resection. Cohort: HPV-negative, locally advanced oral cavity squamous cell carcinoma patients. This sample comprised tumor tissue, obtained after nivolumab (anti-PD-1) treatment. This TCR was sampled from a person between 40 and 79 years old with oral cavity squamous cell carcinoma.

The CDR3 spells CASSLDQGLRYGYTF. DNA of the CDR3: TGTGCCAGCAGCTTAGATCAGGGGCTCCGGTATGGCTACACCTTC. The chain links TRBV11-2 to TRBJ1-2, with D perhaps matching TRBD1 (6 bases). CDR1 is SGHAT, CDR2 FQNNGV, per germline. CDR3 length equals 15 residues. V was trimmed by 0 bases and J by 5 bases, leaving 13 bases between them.